Below are 12 T cell receptor beta chains sequenced from a single sample in a study of shared clonotypes between healthy human individuals. Only in-frame clones appear in the TCRdb table, and some are missing; sequencing was by immunoSEQ multiplex PCR. Of about 95,000 clones detected, 65% to 70% appear once; the ten largest clones hold 40% to 45%. The sequenced sample consisted of memory CD8+ T cells sorted from blood. The subset here: CD45RO+ cells pooled with CCR7-negative TemRA cells. The source of these receptors is a man aged 25-45 years in good health.

This chain links TRBV2 with TRBJ1-1; D is unresolved. Per germline, CDR1 SNHLY and CDR2 FYNNEI. CDR3 size: 11 residues. V lost 10 bases and J 7 bases, leaving 13 bases between the germline ends. For the CDR3, the DNA is TGTGCCAACCTCCTCGGTCTTGAAGCTTTCTTT. Translating gives CANLLGLEAFF.

A remark on this clone: A junction end diverges from the germline sequence, so it may reflect a read error. This sequence joins TRBV7-9 and TRBJ1-1; D unclear. Germline loops: CDR1 SEHNR, CDR2 FQNEAQ (reference sequence). The CDR3 consists of 12 residues. The CDR3 nucleotides are TGTGCCGGCAGCTCGTTTCTTTATGAAGCTTTCTTT. It yields the protein CAGSSFLYEAFF.

The chain recombines TRBV5-1 with TRBJ2-3, with 7 positions matching TRBD1. Losses at the gene ends were 4 bases for V and 2 bases for J; bases not matched to a gene: 10. Germline CDR1 SGHRS, CDR2 YFSETQ. The CDR3 runs to 16 residues. The CDR3 nucleotides read TGCGCCAGCAGCGACCTGACAGGGTGGTTCACAGATACGCAGTATTTT. It yields the protein CASSDLTGWFTDTQYF.

The count of this clone is one. V usage is TRBV9 and J usage is TRBJ2-2; possibly TRBD1 for D (5 bases). CDR3 length equals 15 residues. The germline CDR1 and CDR2 sequences are SGDLS and YYNGEE. V was pared by 3 bases and J by 3 bases, with 12 bases between. The CDR3 coding sequence is TGTGCCAGCAGCGCCCAGGGCGTCCACACCGGGGAGCTGTTTTTT. Amino acids: CASSAQGVHTGELFF.

About this clone: Other DNA sequences in the same sample also yield this CDR3. The chain links TRBV30 to TRBJ1-2; D ambiguous. Between the trimmed V and J ends, which lost 0 bases and 0 bases, there was a span of 8 bases. The CDR3 covers 14 residues. The germline V gene encodes CDR1 GTSNPN and CDR2 SVGIG (reference sequence). DNA for the CDR3: TGTGCCTGGAGTGTAGGGTGGTCTAACTATGGCTACACCTTC. Amino acid sequence: CAWSVGWSNYGYTF.

This clone was counted a few times. In the same sample, other DNA sequences code for this CDR3. V gene TRBV27 combines with J gene TRBJ2-7, with D perhaps TRBD1 (5 bases). In germline, CDR1 is MNHEY, CDR2 SMNVEV (reference sequence). The CDR3 covers 12 residues. V was cut by 8 bases and J by 7 bases, with 15 bases left in between. CDR3: CASREGAKEQYF. The CDR3, as DNA: TGTGCCAGCCGAGAAGGGGCGAAAGAGCAGTACTTC.

The V and J genes are TRBV29-1 and TRBJ2-7; 9 nucleotides match TRBD1. The CDR3 runs to 15 residues. The V and J ends lost 2 bases and 2 bases, in that order; junction bases with no gene match: 7. In germline, CDR1 is SQVTM, CDR2 ANQGSEA. The CDR3, as DNA: TGCAGCGTTGAAAGGCGGGACAGGGAAGCCTACGAGCAGTACTTC. Its protein is CSVERRDREAYEQYF.

This clone was recorded only once. The V call is TRBV28, the J call TRBJ2-5; 10 bases are shared with TRBD2. The CDR3 extends over 16 amino acids. J lost 5 bases, V lost 1 base, and 7 bases had no gene match. Germline CDR1 and CDR2: MDHEN and SYDVKM. CDR3 amino acids: CASSLFASGSRETQYF. The CDR3 DNA reads TGTGCCAGCAGTTTATTCGCTAGCGGGAGTCGGGAGACCCAGTACTTC.

This clone was seen a few times. The chain couples TRBV29-1 to TRBJ2-1, with D possibly being TRBD2 (7 bases). The length of the CDR3 is 15 residues. Germline V gene sequence: CDR1 SQVTM, CDR2 ANQGSEA. Trimming stripped 7 bases from V and 3 bases from J, with 19 bases between. The DNA for the CDR3 is TGCAGCGCCAGGGAGGGGGAGATGATCTACAATGAGCAGTTCTTC. Its protein is CSAREGEMIYNEQFF.

V is TRBV7-2 and J is TRBJ2-3, with TRBD2 matching 12 bases. This CDR3 region has 15 residues. The V gene's germline CDR1 is SGHTA and CDR2 FQGNSA. J gave up 3 bases and V 3 bases, and 1 base lay outside the gene matches. In DNA, the CDR3 is TGTGCCAGCAGCTTGGGACTAGCGGGTACAGATACGCAGTATTTT. It is translated as CASSLGLAGTDTQYF. The variable domain in full, with the rest retrieved from reference TRBV7-2 and TRBJ2-3, is GAGVSQSPSNKVTEKGKDVELRCDPISGHTALYWYRQSLGQGLEFLIYFQGNSAPDKSGLPSDRFSAERTGGSVSTLTIQRTQQEDSAVYLCASSLGLAGTDTQYFGPGTRLTVL.

In DNA, the CDR3 is TGTGCCACCAGCAGGGGAACAGGGGACGAGGGCACTGAAGCTTTCTTT. It specifies CATSRGTGDEGTEAFF. The V call is TRBV15, the J call TRBJ1-1; TRBD1 aligns across 7 bases. CDR3 length: 16 amino acids. J gave up 4 bases and V 3 bases, and 11 bases lay outside the gene matches. The germline V gene has CDR1 LNHNV and CDR2 YYDKDF (reference sequence).

The V gene is TRBV6-1, the J gene TRBJ2-7, with 10 bases fitting TRBD1. Unmatched junction bases numbered 10, after V lost 3 bases and J lost 2 bases. This CDR3 comprises 17 residues. Germline CDR1 and CDR2: MNHNS and SASEGT. The CDR3 sequence: CASSDRDRGLQTYEQYF. The DNA of the CDR3 is TGTGCCAGCAGTGACCGGGACAGGGGTCTCCAGACCTACGAGCAGTACTTC.